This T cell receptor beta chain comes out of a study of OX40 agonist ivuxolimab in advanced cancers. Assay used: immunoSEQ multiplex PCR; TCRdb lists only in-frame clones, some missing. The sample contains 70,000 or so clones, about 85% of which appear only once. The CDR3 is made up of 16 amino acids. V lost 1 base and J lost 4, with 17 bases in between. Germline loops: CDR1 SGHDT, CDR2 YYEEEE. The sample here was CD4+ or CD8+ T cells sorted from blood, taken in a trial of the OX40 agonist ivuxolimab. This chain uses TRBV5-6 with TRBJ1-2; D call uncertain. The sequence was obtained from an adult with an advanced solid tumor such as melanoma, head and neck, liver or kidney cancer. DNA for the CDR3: TGTGCCAGCAGCTTGATGGGTCAGCGCGATTCCTATGGCTACACCTTC. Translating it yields CASSLMGQRDSYGYTF.